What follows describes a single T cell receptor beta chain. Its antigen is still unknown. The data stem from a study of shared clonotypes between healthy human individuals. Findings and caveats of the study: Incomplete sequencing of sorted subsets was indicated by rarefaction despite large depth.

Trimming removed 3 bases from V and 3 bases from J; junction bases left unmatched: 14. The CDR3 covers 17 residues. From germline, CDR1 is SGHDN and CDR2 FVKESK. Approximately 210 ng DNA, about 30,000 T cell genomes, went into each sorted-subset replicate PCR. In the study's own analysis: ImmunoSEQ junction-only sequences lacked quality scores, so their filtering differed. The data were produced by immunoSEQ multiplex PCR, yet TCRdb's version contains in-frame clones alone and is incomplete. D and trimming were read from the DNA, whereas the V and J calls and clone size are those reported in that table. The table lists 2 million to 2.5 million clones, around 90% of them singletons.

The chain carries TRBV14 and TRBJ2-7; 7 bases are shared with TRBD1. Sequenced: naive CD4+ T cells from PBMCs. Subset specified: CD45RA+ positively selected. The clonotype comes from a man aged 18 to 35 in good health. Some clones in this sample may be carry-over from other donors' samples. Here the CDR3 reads CASSHPKPDRVVYEQYF. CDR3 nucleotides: TGTGCCAGCAGCCACCCTAAACCCGACAGGGTTGTCTACGAGCAGTACTTC. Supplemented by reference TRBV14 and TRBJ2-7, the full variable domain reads EAGVTQFPSHSVIEKGQTVTLRCDPISGHDNLYWYRRVMGKEIKFLLHFVKESKQDESGMPNNRFLAERTGGTYSTLKVQPAELEDSGVYFCASSHPKPDRVVYEQYFGPGTRLTVT.